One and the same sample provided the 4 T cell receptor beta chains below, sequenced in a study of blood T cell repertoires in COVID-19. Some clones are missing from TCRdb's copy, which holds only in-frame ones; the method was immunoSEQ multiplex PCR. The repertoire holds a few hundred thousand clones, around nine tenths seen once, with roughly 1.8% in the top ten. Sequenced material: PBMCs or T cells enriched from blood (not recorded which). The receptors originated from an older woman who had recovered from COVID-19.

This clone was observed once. CDR3: CASSYDSSASRGYTF. The DNA of the CDR3 is TGTGCCAGCAGTTACGACAGTTCAGCTTCCCGTGGCTACACCTTC. The rearrangement joins TRBV6-5 to TRBJ1-2; D is perhaps TRBD1 (5 bases). V was cut by 2 bases and J by 7 bases, with 17 bases left in between. Germline V gene sequence: CDR1 MNHEY, CDR2 SVGAGI. CDR3 length equals 15 residues.

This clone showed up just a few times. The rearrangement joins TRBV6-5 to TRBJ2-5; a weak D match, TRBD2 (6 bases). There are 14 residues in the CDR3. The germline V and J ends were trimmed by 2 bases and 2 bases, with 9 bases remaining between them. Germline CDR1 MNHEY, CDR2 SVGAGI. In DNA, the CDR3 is TGTGCCAGCAGTTACCAGAGCGGGCAAGAGACCCAGTACTTC. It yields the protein CASSYQSGQETQYF.

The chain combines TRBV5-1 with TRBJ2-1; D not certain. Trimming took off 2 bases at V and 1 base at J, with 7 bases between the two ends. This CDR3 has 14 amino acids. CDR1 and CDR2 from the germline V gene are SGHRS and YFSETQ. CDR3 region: CASSFGDSYNEQFF. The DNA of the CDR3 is TGCGCCAGCAGCTTCGGAGATTCCTACAATGAGCAGTTCTTC.

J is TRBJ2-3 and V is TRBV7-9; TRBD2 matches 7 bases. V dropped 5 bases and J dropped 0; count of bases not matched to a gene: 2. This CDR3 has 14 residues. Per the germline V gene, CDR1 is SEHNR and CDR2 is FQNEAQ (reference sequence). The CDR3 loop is CASSPSGSTDTQYF. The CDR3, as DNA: TGTGCCAGCAGCCCTAGCGGCAGCACAGATACGCAGTATTTT. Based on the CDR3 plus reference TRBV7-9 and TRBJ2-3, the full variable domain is DTGVSQNPRHKITKRGQNVTFRCDPISEHNRLYWYRQTLGQGPEFLTYFQNEAQLEKSRLLSDRFSAERPKGSFSTLEIQRTEQGDSAMYLCASSPSGSTDTQYFGPGTRLTVL.